This is a list of T cell receptor beta chains from one sample in a study of cytomegalovirus exposure and HLA in healthy donors. The assay was immunoSEQ multiplex PCR, and TCRdb's table has in-frame clones only and misses some. The sample has about 100,000 clones; approximately 82% are singletons. Specimen: PBMCs. Every receptor here comes from a woman aged 18-30 years in good health and CMV-seronegative. Each CDR3 is given with its conserved first and last residue. The order of the fields is V gene, clone size, J gene, D gene, CDR3 DNA, CDR3 protein. D genes are given only for firm matches. Size is omitted from some rows. Given values are once, few, many or a class for expanded clones.

V: TRBV28; size: once; J: TRBJ2-5; D: TRBD1; DNA: TGTGCCAGCAGTTACGAAACCGGGACAGGGCCCCAAGAGACCCAGTACTTC; CDR3: CASSYETGTGPQETQYF
V: TRBV6-5; size: -; J: TRBJ2-7; D: TRBD1; DNA: TGTGCCAGCAGTTCGATTCTGCCGGGACAGGGTTACGAGCAGTACTTC; CDR3: CASSSILPGQGYEQYF
V: TRBV11-2; size: once; J: TRBJ2-1; D: -; DNA: TGTGCCAGCAGCCAAGTAAGGGGAAATTACAATGAGCAGTTCTTC; CDR3: CASSQVRGNYNEQFF
V: TRBV28; size: -; J: TRBJ2-5; D: TRBD2; DNA: TGTGCCAGCAGTTCGATCGGGGGGAGTGGAAGTTTGGGGACCCAGTACTTC; CDR3: CASSSIGGSGSLGTQYF
V: TRBV30; size: -; J: TRBJ1-2; D: -; DNA: TGTGCCTGGGACGAACAGGGAGTCGATCTTGGCTACACCTTC; CDR3: CAWDEQGVDLGYTF
V: TRBV6-5; size: -; J: TRBJ2-7; D: TRBD1; DNA: TGTGCCAGCAGGAAGGACAGGGAGGCCTACGAGCAGTACTTC; CDR3: CASRKDREAYEQYF
V: TRBV11-2; size: -; J: TRBJ1-6; D: TRBD1; DNA: TGTGCCAGCAGCACCCGGACAGGGTCGGTCTCCTATAATTCACCCCTCCACTTT; CDR3: CASSTRTGSVSYNSPLHF
V: TRBV5-5; size: -; J: TRBJ1-1; D: -; DNA: TGTGCCAGCAGCTTGACGACCCTTCGAGGGTTCTTT; CDR3: CASSLTTLRGFF
V: TRBV5-4; size: -; J: TRBJ2-5; D: TRBD2; DNA: TGTGCCAGCAGACTAGCGGGCCAAGAGACCCAGTACTTC; CDR3: CASRLAGQETQYF
V: TRBV2; size: once; J: TRBJ2-2; D: TRBD1; DNA: TGTGCCAGCAGTCACGGGACAGGTATCACCGGGGAGCTGTTTTTT; CDR3: CASSHGTGITGELFF
V: TRBV27; size: -; J: TRBJ2-1; D: -; DNA: TGTGCCAGCAGGCAAAGACTAGTTGGGGTGGATGAGCAGTTCTTC; CDR3: CASRQRLVGVDEQFF
V: TRBV4-1; size: -; J: TRBJ2-1; D: TRBD2; DNA: TGCGCCAGCAGCCTGCGGACTAGCGGGGGGGAGTACAATGAGCAGTTCTTC; CDR3: CASSLRTSGGEYNEQFF
V: TRBV2; size: -; J: TRBJ2-7; D: TRBD1; DNA: TGTGCCAGCAGTGAATCCGGGACAGGGGCCTACGAGCAGTACTTC; CDR3: CASSESGTGAYEQYF
V: TRBV7-9; size: -; J: TRBJ2-7; D: TRBD2; DNA: TGTTCCAGCCGACCCCAGCGGGAGTTCTCCGAGCAGTACTTC; CDR3: CSSRPQREFSEQYF
V: TRBV7-9; size: -; J: TRBJ2-3; D: TRBD2; DNA: TGTGCCAGCAGTCGTGGGACTAGCGGTTACACAGATACGCAGTATTTT; CDR3: CASSRGTSGYTDTQYF
V: TRBV10-3; size: -; J: TRBJ2-1; D: TRBD1; DNA: TGTGCCATCAGTGATAAGGGGACAGAAGGAAATGAGCAGTTCTTC; CDR3: CAISDKGTEGNEQFF
V: TRBV6-4; size: once; J: TRBJ2-2; D: TRBD1; DNA: TGTGCCAGCAGTGACGAGGGGGCGGCCGGGGAGCTGTTTTTT; CDR3: CASSDEGAAGELFF
V: TRBV4-3; size: few; J: TRBJ2-3; D: -; DNA: TGCGCCAGCAGCCAATCACCGGGGACAGATACGCAGTATTTT; CDR3: CASSQSPGTDTQYF
V: TRBV10-1; size: -; J: TRBJ2-1; D: TRBD1; DNA: TGCGCCATCAAGACCGGGACAGGGACTAACAATGAGCAGTTCTTC; CDR3: CAIKTGTGTNNEQFF
V: TRBV5-5; size: -; J: TRBJ1-4; D: -; DNA: TGTGCCAGCAGCTCACAGGTTAATGAAAAACTGTTTTTT; CDR3: CASSSQVNEKLFF
V: TRBV7-2; size: -; J: TRBJ2-4; D: TRBD1; DNA: TGTGCCAGCAGCTCTCCCGGGACAGGGAAGGACATTCAGTACTTC; CDR3: CASSSPGTGKDIQYF
V: TRBV6-1; size: -; J: TRBJ1-5; D: TRBD1; DNA: TGTGCCAGCAGTGGACAGGGGGCTTCGTTTCAGCCCCAGCATTTT; CDR3: CASSGQGASFQPQHF
V: TRBV7-2; size: -; J: TRBJ1-1; D: TRBD1; DNA: TGTGCCAGCAGCTTAGAAAACAGGGGCTTCACTGAAGCTTTCTTT; CDR3: CASSLENRGFTEAFF
V: TRBV7-9; size: -; J: TRBJ2-5; D: TRBD1; DNA: TGTGCCAGCAGCCGGGACAGTCCTTATGAGACCCAGTACTTC; CDR3: CASSRDSPYETQYF
V: TRBV7-8; size: -; J: TRBJ1-4; D: TRBD1; DNA: TGTGCCAGCAGCTTGGACAGGAATGAAAAACTGTTTTTT; CDR3: CASSLDRNEKLFF
V: TRBV19; size: once; J: TRBJ1-2; D: -; DNA: TGTGCCAGTAGTATCGATCTCAACAGCTATGGCTACACCTTC; CDR3: CASSIDLNSYGYTF
V: TRBV30; size: -; J: TRBJ1-6; D: -; DNA: TGTGCCGGGTGGACACCATCCTATAATTCACCCCTCCACTTT; CDR3: CAGWTPSYNSPLHF
V: TRBV7-3; size: -; J: TRBJ2-1; D: -; DNA: TGTGCCAGCAGCTCTCGACTAGGCGAGCAGTTCTTC; CDR3: CASSSRLGEQFF
V: TRBV19; size: -; J: TRBJ1-5; D: TRBD1; DNA: TGTGCCAGTATGAGACAGGGGAATAGCAATCAGCCCCAGCATTTT; CDR3: CASMRQGNSNQPQHF
V: TRBV5-8; size: -; J: TRBJ1-5; D: TRBD1; DNA: TGTGCCAGCAGCTTTTCTCGCAGGGGGAGGTATAGCAATCAGCCCCAGCATTTT; CDR3: CASSFSRRGRYSNQPQHF
V: TRBV28; size: few; J: TRBJ1-6; D: TRBD1; DNA: TGTGCCAGCAGTGTGGTACGGGACAGCTTTAATTCACCCCTCCACTTT; CDR3: CASSVVRDSFNSPLHF
V: TRBV14; size: -; J: TRBJ2-2; D: -; DNA: TGTGCCAGCAGCCAAGGGCGGGGCGGGGAGCTGTTTTTT; CDR3: CASSQGRGGELFF
V: TRBV2; size: -; J: TRBJ2-2; D: TRBD1; DNA: TGTGCCAGCAGTAGACAGGGGAACACGAACACCGGGGAGCTGTTTTTT; CDR3: CASSRQGNTNTGELFF
V: TRBV4-1; size: once; J: TRBJ2-1; D: TRBD2; DNA: TGCGCCAGCAGCCCCCCCAACCTAGCGGGAGCTGACTACAATGAGCAGTTCTTC; CDR3: CASSPPNLAGADYNEQFF
V: TRBV5-4; size: -; J: TRBJ2-3; D: TRBD2; DNA: TGTGCCAGCAGCTTGGCCCACGGGGGGGCAATAGATACGCAGTATTTT; CDR3: CASSLAHGGAIDTQYF
V: TRBV27; size: -; J: TRBJ2-7; D: TRBD1; DNA: TGTGCCAGCAGTTTTTCGGCGGACAGGGGGCAGTACTTC; CDR3: CASSFSADRGQYF
V: TRBV18; size: -; J: TRBJ1-5; D: -; DNA: TGTGCCAGCTCACCGGTGCAGGGGAATCAGCCCCAGCATTTT; CDR3: CASSPVQGNQPQHF
V: TRBV7-3; size: -; J: TRBJ2-1; D: TRBD2; DNA: TGTGCCAGCAGTTTACTTAGCGGGGGGGGCAATGAGCAGTTCTTC; CDR3: CASSLLSGGGNEQFF
V: TRBV6-1; size: -; J: TRBJ2-7; D: -; DNA: TGTGCCAGCAGTGAATATGGCAGGGCTTACGAGCAGTACTTC; CDR3: CASSEYGRAYEQYF
V: TRBV7-2; size: -; J: TRBJ2-3; D: -; DNA: TGTGCCAGCAGCTTAGGAGCGGAAGATACGCAGTATTTT; CDR3: CASSLGAEDTQYF
V: TRBV7-2; size: -; J: TRBJ1-4; D: -; DNA: TGTGCCAGCAGCTTAGGAGTCTCGGGTGAAAAACTGTTTTTT; CDR3: CASSLGVSGEKLFF
V: TRBV9; size: -; J: TRBJ2-7; D: -; DNA: TGTGCCCGCAGCGTAGGACTGACCTACGAGCAGTACTTC; CDR3: CARSVGLTYEQYF
V: TRBV7-9; size: -; J: TRBJ1-3; D: -; DNA: TGTGCCAGCGATACAGGGAACACCATATATTTT; CDR3: CASDTGNTIYF
V: TRBV4-2; size: -; J: TRBJ1-1; D: TRBD1; DNA: TGTGCCAGCAGCCAAGAGGTCAGGGGGAGGCAGGACACTGAAGCTTTCTTT; CDR3: CASSQEVRGRQDTEAFF
V: TRBV28; size: -; J: TRBJ1-1; D: -; DNA: TGTGCCAGCAGTCTCAGGGTCCGGAACACTGAAGCTTTCTTT; CDR3: CASSLRVRNTEAFF
V: TRBV10-3; size: once; J: TRBJ1-5; D: TRBD1; DNA: TGTGCCATCAAGGACAGGGATAATAGCAATCAGCCCCAGCATTTT; CDR3: CAIKDRDNSNQPQHF
V: TRBV5-4; size: -; J: TRBJ2-1; D: TRBD2; DNA: TGTGCCAGCAGCTTGTATCAAGGACTAGCGGACAATGAGCAGTTCTTC; CDR3: CASSLYQGLADNEQFF
V: TRBV7-2; size: -; J: TRBJ2-1; D: TRBD2; DNA: TGTGCCAGCAGCGCTCCTAGCGGGAGAAATGAGCAGTTCTTC; CDR3: CASSAPSGRNEQFF
V: TRBV11-2; size: -; J: TRBJ2-2; D: TRBD1; DNA: TGTGCCAGCAGCTTAAGGGCGGTAGGGGGCGCCGGGGAGCTGTTTTTT; CDR3: CASSLRAVGGAGELFF
V: TRBV7-2; size: few; J: TRBJ2-1; D: TRBD1; DNA: TGTGCCAGCCGAGACCGGGACAGGGGCAATGAGCAGTTCTTC; CDR3: CASRDRDRGNEQFF
V: TRBV27; size: -; J: TRBJ2-7; D: TRBD1; DNA: TGTGCCAGCAGCCGGGACAGGGGATCGCAGAAGTACTTC; CDR3: CASSRDRGSQKYF
V: TRBV15; size: -; J: TRBJ2-1; D: TRBD2; DNA: TGTGCCACCAGCAGCCCTCCCGGGACTAGCGGGAGCGGATCCTACAATGAGCAGTTCTTC; CDR3: CATSSPPGTSGSGSYNEQFF
V: TRBV5-1; size: -; J: TRBJ2-1; D: TRBD2; DNA: TGCGCCAGCAGCACTGGACTAGCGGGAGGGGATGAGCAGTTCTTC; CDR3: CASSTGLAGGDEQFF
V: TRBV5-6; size: -; J: TRBJ2-1; D: TRBD2; DNA: TGTGCCAGCAGCTTGGGAGCGGGAGGCAACAATGAGCAGTTCTTC; CDR3: CASSLGAGGNNEQFF
V: TRBV28; size: -; J: TRBJ1-6; D: -; DNA: TGTGCCAGCAGGGGGAGGGGCGAATCACCCCTCCACTTT; CDR3: CASRGRGESPLHF
V: TRBV30; size: -; J: TRBJ2-7; D: -; DNA: TGTGCCTGGAGCGGCGGGGTCTCGTCCGAGCAGTACTTC; CDR3: CAWSGGVSSEQYF
V: TRBV5-8; size: -; J: TRBJ2-5; D: -; DNA: TGTGCCAGCAGCCCGTCGGGTCAGCCCGCAAAGGAGACCCAGTACTTC; CDR3: CASSPSGQPAKETQYF
V: TRBV28; size: -; J: TRBJ1-5; D: -; DNA: TGTGCCAGTACGGCTCTGGGGATTGAGGGTTGGAGCAATCAGCCCCAGCATTTT; CDR3: CASTALGIEGWSNQPQHF
V: TRBV27; size: -; J: TRBJ2-7; D: TRBD1; DNA: TGTGCCAGCAGTTTGACAGGGGCGCTCTACGAGCAGTACTTC; CDR3: CASSLTGALYEQYF
V: TRBV5-1; size: -; J: TRBJ2-1; D: TRBD2; DNA: TGCGCCAGCAGCTTCCCGGGACTAGCGGGGGCCAATGAGCAGTTCTTC; CDR3: CASSFPGLAGANEQFF